Below are 6 T cell receptor beta chains sequenced from a single sample in a study of identifying expanded T cells in peripheral blood. Data came from immunoSEQ multiplex PCR; TCRdb stores just in-frame clones and leaves some out. Among about 100,000 clones, approximately 88% were seen once, and the ten largest hold about 6%. Sequenced sample: blood. The receptor set was obtained from a person aged 18 to 75 in good health.

V gene TRBV9 combines with J gene TRBJ2-1; no reliable D call. V lost 0 bases and J 0 bases, leaving 10 bases between the germline ends. Germline lookup yields CDR1 SGDLS and CDR2 YYNGEE. The CDR3 totals 16 residues. CDR3 in DNA: TGTGCCAGCAGCGTAGATGGGCAGGACTCCTACAATGAGCAGTTCTTC. Translated: CASSVDGQDSYNEQFF.

This clone has a single count. The gene calls are TRBV6-1 and TRBJ2-1; 11 positions agree with TRBD2. The CDR3 runs 14 residues. The V gene's germline CDR1 is MNHNS and CDR2 SASEGT. The V gene end was trimmed by 4 bases and the J gene end by 4 bases; junction bases not matched to a gene: 0. CDR3 nucleotides: TGTGCCAGCAGTGGACTAGCGGGGTACAATGAGCAGTTCTTC. Protein sequence: CASSGLAGYNEQFF.

This rearrangement joins TRBV19 to TRBJ1-5; possibly TRBD1 for D (5 bases). Trimming cost V 5 bases and J 0 bases, with 11 bases left between them. This CDR3 is 15 amino acids long. Germline CDR1 and CDR2: LNHDA and SQIVND (reference sequence). The CDR3 spells CASSYTGYSNQPQHF. CDR3 in DNA: TGTGCCAGTAGTTATACAGGCTATAGCAATCAGCCCCAGCATTTT.

This chain uses TRBV5-1 with TRBJ1-2; D is possibly TRBD1 (5 bases). The CDR3 is 17 residues long. V lost 5 bases to trimming and J lost 5 bases, with 25 bases between them. Germline V gives CDR1 SGHRS, CDR2 YFSETQ. The CDR3, as DNA: TGCGCCAGCAGGGAAGGGGACTACACCTCTACGGGGTATGGCTACACCTTC. The encoded protein is CASREGDYTSTGYGYTF.

This clone was seen more than once but under ten times. The J gene is TRBJ2-3, the V gene TRBV11-3; TRBD2 matches 7 bases. This CDR3 is built from 17 residues. Per the germline V gene, CDR1 is SGHNT and CDR2 is YENEEA. The J segment lost 2 bases and the V segment lost 0 bases, leaving 8 bases of the junction unmatched. The CDR3 is CASSLDRLAEFTDTQYF. CDR3 bases: TGTGCCAGCAGCTTAGATCGGCTAGCGGAATTCACAGATACGCAGTATTTT.

The chain combines TRBV11-2 with TRBJ2-3; D is unclear. CDR3 length: 15 residues. Trimming pared 0 bases from V and 2 bases from J, leaving 9 bases between. Germline-derived CDR1 and CDR2 are SGHAT and FQNNGV. CDR3 nucleotide sequence: TGTGCCAGCAGCTTAGACGGTCTCGCCACAGATACGCAGTATTTT. Protein: CASSLDGLATDTQYF.